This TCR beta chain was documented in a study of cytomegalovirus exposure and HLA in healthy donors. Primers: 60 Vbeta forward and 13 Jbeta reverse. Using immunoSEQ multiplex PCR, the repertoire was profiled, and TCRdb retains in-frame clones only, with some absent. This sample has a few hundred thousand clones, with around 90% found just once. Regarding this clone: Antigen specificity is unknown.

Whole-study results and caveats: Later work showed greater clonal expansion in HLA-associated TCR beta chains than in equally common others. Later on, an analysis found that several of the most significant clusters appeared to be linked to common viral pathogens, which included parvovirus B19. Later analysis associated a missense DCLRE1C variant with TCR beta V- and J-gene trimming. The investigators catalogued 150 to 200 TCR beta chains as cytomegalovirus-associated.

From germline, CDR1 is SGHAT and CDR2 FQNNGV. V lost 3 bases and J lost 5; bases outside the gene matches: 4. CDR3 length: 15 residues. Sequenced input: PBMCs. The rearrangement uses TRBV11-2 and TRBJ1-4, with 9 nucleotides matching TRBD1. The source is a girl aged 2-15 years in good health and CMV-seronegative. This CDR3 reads CASSFSTGGNEKLFF. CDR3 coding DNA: TGTGCCAGCAGCTTTTCGACAGGGGGGAATGAAAAACTGTTTTTT.